A selection of T cell receptor beta chains follows, all from one sample in a study of T cell changes during pregnancy in multiple sclerosis. The protocol was immunoSEQ multiplex PCR, while the TCRdb copy is restricted to in-frame clones and leaves out a portion. This table has around 85,000 clones, about 90% appearing once. The sample in question was PBMCs, obtained in the first trimester of pregnancy. Receptors originate from a female donor in good health, serving as a control in a pregnancy study. Some clones in this sample may be carry-over from other donors' samples. CDR3s include the opening cysteine and the closing phenylalanine or tryptophan. A D gene is named only where the DNA matches it firmly. Size is stated for part of the rows, as once, few or many counts, or as a class when the clone is expanded.

clone size: NA; J gene: TRBJ2-3; D gene: NA; V gene: TRBV5-6; CDR3 protein: CASSLYTDTQYF; CDR3 DNA: TGTGCCAGCAGCTTGTACACAGATACGCAGTATTTT
clone size: NA; J gene: TRBJ2-3; D gene: NA; V gene: TRBV7-2; CDR3 protein: CASSPTLSEKWVF; CDR3 DNA: TGTGCCAGCAGCCCCACCCTCTCGGAGAAGTGGGTTTTT
clone size: NA; J gene: TRBJ2-1; D gene: TRBD2; V gene: TRBV11-3; CDR3 protein: CASSAGTSGRNEQFF; CDR3 DNA: TGTGCCAGCAGCGCCGGGACTAGCGGGAGAAATGAGCAGTTCTTC
clone size: NA; J gene: TRBJ1-4; D gene: NA; V gene: TRBV5-1; CDR3 protein: CASSLGANEKLFF; CDR3 DNA: TGCGCCAGCAGCTTAGGGGCTAATGAAAAACTGTTTTTT
clone size: NA; J gene: TRBJ1-1; D gene: TRBD1; V gene: TRBV28; CDR3 protein: CASSSGTVNTEAFF; CDR3 DNA: TGTGCCAGCAGTTCGGGGACAGTGAACACTGAAGCTTTCTTT
clone size: NA; J gene: TRBJ1-1; D gene: TRBD1; V gene: TRBV10-1; CDR3 protein: CASRSDREGTEAFF; CDR3 DNA: TGCGCCAGCAGGTCGGACAGGGAAGGGACTGAAGCTTTCTTT
clone size: NA; J gene: TRBJ2-7; D gene: NA; V gene: TRBV5-1; CDR3 protein: CASSLSRYEQYF; CDR3 DNA: TGCGCCAGCAGCCTTTCTCGCTACGAGCAGTACTTC
clone size: NA; J gene: TRBJ2-7; D gene: NA; V gene: TRBV10-1; CDR3 protein: CASSESGYEQYF; CDR3 DNA: TGCGCCAGCAGTGAGTCCGGTTACGAGCAGTACTTC
clone size: NA; J gene: TRBJ2-7; D gene: TRBD2; V gene: TRBV27; CDR3 protein: CASSPITGRERSYEQYF; CDR3 DNA: TGTGCCAGCAGTCCGATCACCGGGCGGGAGAGATCATACGAGCAGTACTTC
clone size: NA; J gene: TRBJ2-7; D gene: NA; V gene: TRBV11-2; CDR3 protein: CASSLTRTYEQYF; CDR3 DNA: TGTGCCAGCAGCTTAACCAGAACCTACGAGCAGTACTTC
clone size: NA; J gene: TRBJ1-3; D gene: NA; V gene: TRBV6-1; CDR3 protein: CASIGTAGNTIYF; CDR3 DNA: TGTGCCAGCATAGGGACTGCTGGAAACACCATATATTTT
clone size: NA; J gene: TRBJ2-2; D gene: TRBD2; V gene: TRBV27; CDR3 protein: CASKSGGNTGELFF; CDR3 DNA: TGTGCCAGCAAGAGCGGGGGGAACACCGGGGAGCTGTTTTTT
clone size: NA; J gene: TRBJ1-2; D gene: TRBD1; V gene: TRBV6-1; CDR3 protein: CASTPGQQNYGYTF; CDR3 DNA: TGTGCCAGCACCCCGGGACAGCAAAACTATGGCTACACCTTC
clone size: NA; J gene: TRBJ2-5; D gene: TRBD1; V gene: TRBV25-1; CDR3 protein: CASSGAGQAIETQYF; CDR3 DNA: TGTGCCAGCAGCGGGGCGGGACAGGCGATAGAGACCCAGTACTTC
clone size: once; J gene: TRBJ1-1; D gene: NA; V gene: TRBV27; CDR3 protein: CASSLGPGTKAFF; CDR3 DNA: TGTGCCAGCAGTTTAGGCCCCGGGACAAAAGCTTTCTTT
clone size: NA; J gene: TRBJ2-5; D gene: TRBD2; V gene: TRBV27; CDR3 protein: CASSFLRGSEETQYF; CDR3 DNA: TGTGCCAGCAGTTTTCTGCGGGGGAGTGAAGAGACCCAGTACTTC
clone size: NA; J gene: TRBJ2-3; D gene: TRBD2; V gene: TRBV4-2; CDR3 protein: CASSQEDALAGFTDTQYF; CDR3 DNA: TGTGCCAGCAGCCAAGAGGATGCTCTAGCGGGGTTCACAGATACGCAGTATTTT
clone size: NA; J gene: TRBJ1-5; D gene: NA; V gene: TRBV7-9; CDR3 protein: CASSLKGRGQPQHF; CDR3 DNA: TGTGCCAGCAGCTTAAAGGGGCGGGGTCAGCCCCAGCATTTT
clone size: NA; J gene: TRBJ2-7; D gene: NA; V gene: TRBV28; CDR3 protein: CASSLQGGTYEQYF; CDR3 DNA: TGTGCCAGCAGTTTACAGGGTGGGACCTACGAGCAGTACTTC
clone size: NA; J gene: TRBJ2-1; D gene: TRBD2; V gene: TRBV5-1; CDR3 protein: CASSSGGVLAARHNEQFF; CDR3 DNA: TGCGCCAGCAGCTCTGGGGGGGTTCTAGCGGCCCGTCACAATGAGCAGTTCTTC
clone size: NA; J gene: TRBJ2-5; D gene: TRBD1; V gene: TRBV18; CDR3 protein: CASRAGQGETQYF; CDR3 DNA: TGTGCCAGCCGAGCCGGACAGGGGGAGACCCAGTACTTC
clone size: NA; J gene: TRBJ2-5; D gene: NA; V gene: TRBV5-4; CDR3 protein: CASSPGYQETQYF; CDR3 DNA: TGTGCCAGCAGCCCGGGGTACCAAGAGACCCAGTACTTC
clone size: NA; J gene: TRBJ1-1; D gene: NA; V gene: TRBV5-1; CDR3 protein: CASSLSGGRIEAFF; CDR3 DNA: TGCGCCAGCAGCTTATCGGGGGGCAGGATTGAAGCTTTCTTT
clone size: NA; J gene: TRBJ2-4; D gene: NA; V gene: TRBV21-1; CDR3 protein: CASSNVPRGTKNIQYF; CDR3 DNA: TGTGCCAGCAGCAATGTGCCCAGGGGTACCAAAAACATTCAGTACTTC
clone size: NA; J gene: TRBJ2-1; D gene: NA; V gene: TRBV7-3; CDR3 protein: CASSRDSKTYNEQFF; CDR3 DNA: TGTGCCAGCAGCCGAGATTCTAAAACCTACAATGAGCAGTTCTTC
clone size: once; J gene: TRBJ2-1; D gene: TRBD2; V gene: TRBV27; CDR3 protein: CASSWTSGSWDEQFF; CDR3 DNA: TGTGCCAGCAGTTGGACTAGCGGGAGTTGGGATGAGCAGTTCTTC
clone size: medium-sized; J gene: TRBJ2-1; D gene: NA; V gene: TRBV21-1; CDR3 protein: CASSRILGGMLF; CDR3 DNA: TGTGCCAGCAGCAGAATCTTAGGGGGAATGCTCTTC
clone size: NA; J gene: TRBJ1-2; D gene: TRBD1; V gene: TRBV27; CDR3 protein: CASRTKIRDRSGGYTF; CDR3 DNA: TGTGCCAGCAGAACCAAAATCCGGGACAGGAGTGGCGGCTACACCTTC
clone size: NA; J gene: TRBJ2-7; D gene: TRBD2; V gene: TRBV13; CDR3 protein: CASTSRGVVYEQYF; CDR3 DNA: TGTGCCAGCACCTCCCGGGGGGTGGTTTACGAGCAGTACTTC
clone size: NA; J gene: TRBJ1-1; D gene: NA; V gene: TRBV19; CDR3 protein: CASSMRATEAFF; CDR3 DNA: TGTGCCAGTAGTATGAGGGCCACTGAAGCTTTCTTT
clone size: NA; J gene: TRBJ2-1; D gene: TRBD2; V gene: TRBV28; CDR3 protein: CASTVAGGSYEQFF; CDR3 DNA: TGTGCCAGCACTGTAGCGGGAGGGTCCTATGAGCAGTTCTTC
clone size: NA; J gene: TRBJ2-1; D gene: NA; V gene: TRBV7-2; CDR3 protein: CASTSTGLDEQFF; CDR3 DNA: TGTGCCAGCACCTCCACAGGGTTGGATGAGCAGTTCTTC